Below, 16 T cell receptor beta chains from the same sample are listed, as sequenced in a study of T-cell reconstitution after alpha-beta-depleted transplantation in children. Unique molecular identifiers were built into the TCRbeta library. TCRdb used MiXCR to reprocess the PCR reads, holding one entry per CDR3 protein. The table includes 200,000 or so distinct CDR3 sequences, roughly 6.3% detected once. Sequenced material: PBMCs, taken before TCRalphabeta/CD19-depleted stem cell transplant. Receptor source: a girl under three years old with combined immunodeficiency, due to receive a stem cell transplant.

This clonotype was seen many times. The chain recombines TRBV28 with TRBJ2-1; no clear D. Germline V lookup: CDR1 MDHEN, CDR2 SYDVKM. This CDR3 region has 13 residues. The germline V and J ends were trimmed by 3 bases and 7 bases, with 10 bases remaining between them. The CDR3 here is CASSLVARNEQFF. CDR3 DNA sequence: TGTGCCAGCAGTTTGGTGGCTAGGAATGAGCAGTTCTTC.

This clonotype was counted at least ten times. The gene calls are TRBV29-1 and TRBJ2-3; TRBD2 might be the D (6 bases). Trimming removed 8 bases at V and 2 bases at J, with 17 bases between. CDR1 is SQVTM, CDR2 ANQGSEA, per germline. The CDR3 is 14 amino acids. The CDR3 protein is CSPTVAEHTDTQYF. Written as DNA, the CDR3 is TGCAGCCCGACAGTAGCGGAGCACACAGATACGCAGTATTTT.

Ten or more counts support this clonotype. The gene calls are TRBV4-1 and TRBJ2-1; D ambiguous. This CDR3 region has 12 residues. The germline V gene encodes CDR1 MGHRA and CDR2 YSYEKL. The germline V and J ends were trimmed by 5 bases and 5 bases, with 7 bases remaining between them. The CDR3: CASSEQNNEQFF. CDR3 sequence (DNA): TGCGCCAGCAGCGAACAGAACAATGAGCAGTTCTTC.

This clonotype was observed at least ten times. This rearrangement joins TRBV30 to TRBJ1-1; D unresolved. CDR1 and CDR2 (germline): GTSNPN, SVGIG (reference sequence). CDR3 length: 13 amino acids. V shed 3 bases and J shed 2 bases, with 10 bases lying between them. The CDR3 region is CAWRRTHNTEAFF. In DNA form, the CDR3 reads TGTGCCTGGAGGAGGACCCATAACACTGAAGCTTTCTTT. Supplemented by reference TRBV30 and TRBJ1-1, the full variable domain reads SQTIHQWPATLVQPVGSPLSLECTVEGTSNPNLYWYRQAAGRGLQLLFYSVGIGQISSEVPQNLSASRPQDRQFILSSKKLLLSDSGFYLCAWRRTHNTEAFFGQGTRLTVV.

This clonotype showed up many times. The chain has TRBV20-1 and TRBJ2-4; perhaps TRBD1 as D (6 bases). The CDR3 contains 13 residues. Germline V CDR1 and CDR2: DFQATT, SNEGSKA (reference sequence). The ends were cut back, 6 bases at V and 1 base at J, with 10 bases in the middle. CDR3 residues: CSATGLAKNIQYF. The DNA for the CDR3 is TGCAGTGCCACAGGGCTGGCCAAAAACATTCAGTACTTC.

This clonotype was seen repeatedly, ten times or more. The chain is built from TRBV20-1 and TRBJ2-1; 13 nucleotides agree with TRBD2. In germline, CDR1 is DFQATT, CDR2 SNEGSKA (reference sequence). The CDR3 runs to 14 residues. Trimming cost V 1 base and J 8 bases; bases outside gene matches: 2. This chain's CDR3 is CSARVLAGGDEQFF. CDR3 in DNA: TGCAGTGCTAGAGTACTAGCGGGAGGGGATGAGCAGTTCTTC.

Comment on this clonotype: Given a much more abundant clone one base away, this may be a read error. V gene TRBV28 combines with J gene TRBJ1-2; D is ambiguous. CDR3 length: 16 amino acids. Germline-derived CDR1 and CDR2 are MDHEN and SYDVKM. In DNA, the CDR3 is TGTGCCAGCAGTCCTCTGCTCGGACCGTTGAACTATGGCTACAACTTC. Protein product: CASSPLLGPLNYGYNF.

This clonotype came up many times. The chain carries TRBV5-1 and TRBJ2-3; perhaps TRBD2 as D (6 bases). The CDR3 is 16 amino acids. Trimming took off 1 base at V and 3 bases at J, with 15 bases between the two ends. Germline V gives CDR1 SGHRS, CDR2 YFSETQ. As DNA, the CDR3 is TGCGCCAGCAGCTTGCAATCGGGGGAAGGGACAGATACGCAGTATTTT. Protein: CASSLQSGEGTDTQYF.

The chain combines TRBV20-1 with TRBJ2-7; maybe TRBD1 (5 bases). The CDR3 is 14 residues long. Germline-derived CDR1 and CDR2 are DFQATT and SNEGSKA (reference sequence). V was pared by 0 bases and J by 3 bases, with 12 bases between. Here the CDR3 reads CSARDPTVGYEQYF. The CDR3, as DNA: TGCAGTGCTAGAGATCCGACAGTCGGCTACGAGCAGTACTTC.

In its sample, this clonotype was seen many times. J is TRBJ2-7 and V is TRBV29-1, with a weak D call TRBD1 (6 bases). V was clipped by 6 bases and J by 2 bases, with 20 bases between them. The CDR3 runs to 15 residues. The germline gives CDR1 SQVTM, CDR2 ANQGSEA. Here the CDR3 DNA reads TGCAGCGTCCGTATCCGGGACATAAGCCCCTACGAGCAGTACTTC. Protein sequence: CSVRIRDISPYEQYF.

This clonotype was counted many times. V is TRBV7-9 and J is TRBJ1-2; 9 bases match TRBD1. CDR3 size: 15 residues. J was trimmed by 3 bases and V by 1 base; bases with no gene match: 3. CDR1 SEHNR and CDR2 FQNEAQ come from the germline V gene (reference sequence). The CDR3 nucleotides are TGTGCCAGCAGCTTAGTTACAGGGGGCGACTATGGCTACACCTTC. It codes for CASSLVTGGDYGYTF.

This clonotype was counted at least ten times. V is TRBV6-5 and J is TRBJ2-3; 8 bases map to TRBD2. The germline V gene encodes CDR1 MNHEY and CDR2 SVGAGI. The CDR3 consists of 16 residues. With 2 bases clipped from V and 0 bases from J, the junction kept 4 bases outside the gene matches. The CDR3 DNA reads TGTGCCAGCAGTTACGGGGTAGCGGGGAGCACAGATACGCAGTATTTT. It encodes CASSYGVAGSTDTQYF.

This clonotype has a count of ten or more. In DNA, the CDR3 is TGTGCCAGCAGCTCATCGACTAGCGGGCTCTACTCTGGGGCCAACGTCCTGACTTTC. Its translation: CASSSSTSGLYSGANVLTF. The rearrangement joins TRBV11-2 to TRBJ2-6, with 10 bases that match TRBD2. V lost 4 bases to trimming and J lost 0 bases; unmatched junction nucleotides: 9. Looked up from germline, CDR1 is SGHAT and CDR2 is FQNNGV. The CDR3 has 19 residues.

The rearrangement links TRBV4-1 to TRBJ2-7; D not resolved. In germline, CDR1 is MGHRA, CDR2 YSYEKL. This CDR3 region has 15 residues. V lost 0 bases and J 2 bases, leaving 11 bases between the germline ends. The CDR3 loop is CASSQDYGSPYEQYF. Here the CDR3 DNA reads TGCGCCAGCAGCCAAGATTACGGGTCGCCCTACGAGCAGTACTTC.

The table lists this clonotype with many counts. V gene TRBV7-2 combines with J gene TRBJ1-2; tentative D call: TRBD1 (5 bases). The germline CDR1 and CDR2 sequences are SGHTA and FQGNSA. The CDR3 consists of 12 residues. Trimming removed 2 bases from V and 10 bases from J, with 11 bases in between. CDR3 DNA sequence: TGTGCCAGCAGCTTACTGGGGCCAGTCTACACCTTC. Encoded protein: CASSLLGPVYTF.

The table lists this clonotype with many counts. This sequence joins TRBV10-3 and TRBJ1-4; the D gene is possibly TRBD1 (6 bases). The CDR3 totals 14 residues. The germline V gene has CDR1 ENHRY and CDR2 SYGVKD. V dropped 2 bases and J dropped 5 bases, with 9 bases sitting between them. The CDR3 bases are TGTGCCATCAGTGAGGACAGGACGAATGAAAAACTGTTTTTT. Amino acids: CAISEDRTNEKLFF.